The 23 T cell receptor beta chains below all came from one sample that was sequenced in a study of T cell responses to AZD1222 COVID-19 vaccine. TCRdb keeps only in-frame clones here, not all; method: immunoSEQ multiplex PCR. The data hold about 150,000 clones, with about 87% observed a single time. The source material was peripheral blood, sampled 28 days after the second AZD1222 dose. The source of these receptors is an adult who received the AZD1222 COVID-19 vaccine.

This chain connects TRBV20-1 to TRBJ1-2; D is undetermined. V was clipped by 6 bases and J by 8 bases, with 10 bases between them. Germline CDR1 and CDR2: DFQATT and SNEGSKA (reference sequence). The length of the CDR3 is 10 residues. The CDR3 is CSATRGGYTF. CDR3 in DNA: TGCAGTGCCACCCGTGGCGGCTACACCTTC.

In this sample, this clone turned up a few times. V and J are TRBV2 and TRBJ2-7; no clear D gene. CDR1 and CDR2 from the germline V gene are SNHLY and FYNNEI. V lost 8 bases and J lost 2, with 7 bases in between. This CDR3 is 11 amino acids long. The CDR3 region has the DNA TGTGCCAGCGGCCGAACCTACGAGCAGTACTTC. Protein product: CASGRTYEQYF.

The chain recombines TRBV21-1 with TRBJ2-1; TRBD2 reflects the table's D call only, with no check against the DNA. TRBV21-1 is flagged as a pseudogene. There are 18 residues in the CDR3. The CDR3, as DNA: TGTGCCAGCAGCAACGACCCCTACGGGAAATACACCTACAATGAGCAGTTCTTC. It encodes CASSNDPYGKYTYNEQFF.

This clone appeared a single time. The rearrangement joins TRBV5-6 to TRBJ2-1; no firm D call. CDR3 length: 13 residues. Per germline, CDR1 SGHDT and CDR2 YYEEEE. V was shortened by 0 bases and J by 9 bases, with 10 bases between the two germline ends. CDR3 in DNA: TGTGCCAGCAGCTTGGCGAGAGAGGCTGAGCAGTTCTTC. Protein product: CASSLAREAEQFF.

Here the CDR3 DNA reads TGTGCCAGCAGCCGGGACAGGAACACTGAAGCTTTCTTT. This sequence encodes CASSRDRNTEAFF. V and J are TRBV7-2 and TRBJ1-1; 7 bases fit TRBD1. Looked up from germline, CDR1 is SGHTA and CDR2 is FQGNSA. CDR3 length: 13 amino acids. V was clipped by 5 bases and J by 1 base; unmatched bases: 1.

The gene calls are TRBV5-1 and TRBJ2-1; 9 nucleotides match TRBD1. With V trimmed by 3 bases and J by 7 bases, 11 bases remained unmatched. The germline CDR1 and CDR2 sequences are SGHRS and YFSETQ. The CDR3 totals 16 residues. CDR3 nucleotides: TGCGCCAGCAGCTCCCTTCCGGGACAGGGCGGGAATGAGCAGTTCTTC. It specifies CASSSLPGQGGNEQFF.

The chain has TRBV5-6 and TRBJ2-3; maybe TRBD1 (6 bases). CDR1 is SGHDT and CDR2 is YYEEEE in the germline V gene. V lost 1 base to trimming and J lost 4 bases, with 13 bases between them. This CDR3 has 15 residues. DNA of the CDR3: TGTGCCAGCAGCTTGAGATGGGGGCGGGCAGATACGCAGTATTTT. Residues: CASSLRWGRADTQYF.

This clone was recorded once. The rearrangement links TRBV4-1 to TRBJ1-2; D might be TRBD1 (5 bases). The CDR3 extends over 13 amino acids. The germline V and J ends were trimmed by 1 base and 4 bases, with 7 bases remaining between them. Germline V gene lookup returns CDR1 MGHRA and CDR2 YSYEKL. Here the CDR3 DNA reads TGCGCCAGCAGCCAAGCGGGGGTCTATGGCTACACCTTC. Its translation: CASSQAGVYGYTF.

A single count supports this clone. The chain couples TRBV7-6 to TRBJ2-1; D possibly uses TRBD1 or TRBD2 (5 bases each). Germline V gene lookup returns CDR1 SGHVS and CDR2 FNYEAQ. This CDR3 spans 16 amino acids. Trimming removed 3 bases from V and 8 bases from J, with 20 bases in between. The CDR3 protein is CASSFQGAPRPDEQFF. CDR3 nucleotides: TGTGCCAGCAGCTTTCAGGGAGCGCCTCGCCCCGATGAGCAGTTCTTC.

This clone has a handful of counts. V and J are TRBV11-2 and TRBJ1-5, with D unclear. The germline CDR1 and CDR2 sequences are SGHAT and FQNNGV. The CDR3 has 14 amino acids. V gave up 7 bases and J gave up 9 bases, with 19 bases separating them. The CDR3 sequence: CASIKGRTVWPQHF. DNA for the CDR3: TGTGCCAGCATCAAAGGACGGACGGTATGGCCCCAGCATTTT.

The chain carries TRBV28 and TRBJ1-2, with TRBD1 matching 10 bases. The CDR3 loop spans 13 amino acids. After removal of 6 bases from V and 3 bases from J, the junction contained 1 base not matched to a gene. Germline lookup yields CDR1 MDHEN and CDR2 SYDVKM. The CDR3 here is CASRTGGDYGYTF. CDR3 nucleotides: TGTGCCAGCAGGACAGGGGGCGACTATGGCTACACCTTC.

The chain employs TRBV2 and TRBJ1-3, with D uncertain. The germline V gene has CDR1 SNHLY and CDR2 FYNNEI. Deletions cut 7 bases from V and 0 bases from J, with 10 bases between. The CDR3 consists of 14 residues. The CDR3 coding sequence is TGTGCCAGCATACGAGACCGCTCTGGAAACACCATATATTTT. This gives the protein CASIRDRSGNTIYF.

DNA of the CDR3: TGTGCCAGCAGCCTCCGGAGGGTGACAGGGGTCGCAACTAATGAAAAACTGTTTTTT. The encoded protein is CASSLRRVTGVATNEKLFF. This chain links TRBV11-2 with TRBJ1-4, with 8 bases fitting TRBD1. Germline loops: CDR1 SGHAT, CDR2 FQNNGV. The V segment lost 5 bases and the J segment 0 bases; nucleotides outside the gene matches: 14. The CDR3 is made up of 19 amino acids.

The chain joins TRBV24-1 to TRBJ2-5; maybe TRBD1 (6 bases). The CDR3 runs to 14 residues. V was clipped by 5 bases and J by 1 base, with 10 bases between them. Looked up from germline, CDR1 is KGHDR and CDR2 is SFDVKD. The CDR3 coding sequence is TGTGCCACCAGTGCGGCGGACAGCCAAGAGACCCAGTACTTC. This translates into CATSAADSQETQYF.

This clone showed up just a few times. The CDR3 coding sequence is TGCGCCAGCAGCTATCAGGGGCGCGGGGAAAAACTGTTTTTT. Translating it yields CASSYQGRGEKLFF. The chain couples TRBV5-1 to TRBJ1-4; TRBD1 is a possible D gene (6 bases). Trimming left V 3 bases short and J 8 bases short, with 14 bases between. The CDR3 is made up of 14 amino acids. Germline lookup yields CDR1 SGHRS and CDR2 YFSETQ.

V usage is TRBV7-2 and J usage is TRBJ2-5; the match to TRBD2 covers 7 bases. V shed 5 bases, J shed 1 base, and the junction held 10 bases outside the gene matches. The length of the CDR3 is 16 residues. CDR1 is SGHTA and CDR2 is FQGNSA in the germline V gene. In DNA, the CDR3 is TGTGCCAGCAGCCCCAACAGACTAGCAGGCCAAGAGACCCAGTACTTC. It translates to CASSPNRLAGQETQYF.

The chain links TRBV6-1 to TRBJ2-3; 7 nucleotides agree with TRBD1. The CDR3 is 15 amino acids. Trimming cost V 2 bases and J 6 bases; bases outside gene matches: 8. Per the germline V gene, CDR1 is MNHNS and CDR2 is SASEGT. The CDR3 region is CASSEKTGTRDTQYF. CDR3 coding DNA: TGTGCCAGCAGTGAAAAGACAGGGACCAGGGATACGCAGTATTTT.

The J gene is TRBJ2-3, the V gene TRBV5-1; a weak D match, TRBD2 (6 bases). The germline gives CDR1 SGHRS, CDR2 YFSETQ. The V end lost 1 base, the J end lost 1 base, and 10 bases lay between the germline ends. This CDR3 spans 15 amino acids. The CDR3 here is CASSLSWGGTDTQYF. As DNA, the CDR3 is TGCGCCAGCAGCTTGTCCTGGGGGGGCACAGATACGCAGTATTTT. Based on the CDR3 plus reference TRBV5-1 and TRBJ2-3, the full variable domain is KAGVTQTPRYLIKTRGQQVTLSCSPISGHRSVSWYQQTPGQGLQFLFEYFSETQRNKGNFPGRFSGRQFSNSRSEMNVSTLELGDSALYLCASSLSWGGTDTQYFGPGTRLTVL.

This clone was recorded only once. This chain connects TRBV24-1 to TRBJ1-2; D is perhaps TRBD1 (5 bases). The ends were cut back, 5 bases at V and 0 bases at J, with 9 bases in the middle. This CDR3 comprises 14 residues. The germline CDR1 and CDR2 sequences are KGHDR and SFDVKD. In DNA, the CDR3 is TGTGCCACCAGTGGCGCAGGGACTAACTATGGCTACACCTTC. This translates into CATSGAGTNYGYTF.

The DNA of the CDR3 is TGTGCCAGCACGAACCGGGACGGTTCCTACAATGAGCAGTTCTTC. It is translated as CASTNRDGSYNEQFF. This chain uses TRBV11-2 with TRBJ2-1; D tentatively reads TRBD1 or TRBD2 (5 bases each). The CDR3 totals 15 residues. Germline V CDR1 and CDR2: SGHAT, FQNNGV. The ends were cut back, 7 bases at V and 1 base at J, with 14 bases in the middle.

The chain recombines TRBV19 with TRBJ1-1; tentative D call: TRBD1 (5 bases). The CDR3 is 12 amino acids. V dropped 4 bases and J dropped 7 bases, with 10 bases sitting between them. CDR1 is LNHDA and CDR2 is SQIVND in the germline V gene (reference sequence). The CDR3 DNA reads TGTGCCAGTAGTAAGACAGAGTTTGAAGCTTTCTTT. Its protein product is CASSKTEFEAFF.

The chain combines TRBV9 with TRBJ2-2, with TRBD1 identical over 7 bases. The CDR3 covers 15 residues. V was pared by 0 bases and J by 5 bases, with 4 bases of the junction left unmatched. Germline values: CDR1 SGDLS, CDR2 YYNGEE. The CDR3 is CASSVEAGGTGELFF. Written as DNA, the CDR3 is TGTGCCAGCAGCGTAGAGGCAGGGGGAACCGGGGAGCTGTTTTTT.

The J gene is TRBJ2-3, the V gene TRBV7-2; D uncertain. V was cut by 5 bases and J by 2 bases, with 11 bases left in between. This CDR3 has 14 amino acids. Germline values: CDR1 SGHTA, CDR2 FQGNSA. CDR3 in amino acids: CASSPQWTTDTQYF. The CDR3 DNA reads TGTGCCAGCAGCCCTCAATGGACCACAGATACGCAGTATTTT.